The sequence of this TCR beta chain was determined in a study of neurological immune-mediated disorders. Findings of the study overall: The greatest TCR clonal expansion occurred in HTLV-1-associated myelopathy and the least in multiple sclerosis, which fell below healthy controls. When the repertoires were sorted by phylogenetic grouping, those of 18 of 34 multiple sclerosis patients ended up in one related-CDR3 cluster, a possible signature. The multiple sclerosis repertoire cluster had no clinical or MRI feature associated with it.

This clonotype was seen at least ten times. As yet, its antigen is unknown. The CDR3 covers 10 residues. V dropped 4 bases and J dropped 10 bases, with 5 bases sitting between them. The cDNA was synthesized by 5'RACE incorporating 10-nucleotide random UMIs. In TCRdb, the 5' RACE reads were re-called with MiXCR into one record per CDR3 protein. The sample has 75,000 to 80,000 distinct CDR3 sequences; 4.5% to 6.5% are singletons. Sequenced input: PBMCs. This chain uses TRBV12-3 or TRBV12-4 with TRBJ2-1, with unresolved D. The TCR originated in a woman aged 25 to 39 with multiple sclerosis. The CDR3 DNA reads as TGTGCCAGCAGTTCTGGGGAGCAGTTCTTC. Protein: CASSSGEQFF.